This T cell receptor beta chain was sequenced in a study of vaccination and CD4 T cells after COVID-19. Indicated treatment: approximately nine-day PBMC culture with coronavirus spike peptide pools or control peptides (ViraFEST assay). Via ViraFEST, peptide pools expanded antigen-specific T cells before TCR sequencing. This clonotype turned up a few times. Its cognate antigen is unknown. V shed 7 bases, J shed 4 bases, and the junction held 9 bases outside the gene matches. Germline-derived CDR1 and CDR2 are GTSNPN and SVGIG (reference sequence). This CDR3 comprises 13 residues. Study observations and caveats: Median SARS-CoV-2-reactive clonotype numbers went from 21 to 38; this increase was not significant.

Cultured CD4+ T cell DNA was sequenced using the Oncomine TCR Beta short-read assay. TCRdb reprocessed the PCR reads via MiXCR and lists one record per CDR3 protein. Of 12,000 or so distinct CDR3 sequences listed, 25% to 30% are singletons. Material: CD4+ T cells from blood, cultured in vitro, obtained before SARS-CoV-2 vaccination. This receptor was obtained from a human donor who received a COVID-19 vaccine. The chain uses TRBV30 and TRBJ2-5, with 7 bases fitting TRBD2. The CDR3 reads CASRGERGETQYF. CDR3 sequence (DNA): TGTGCCTCCCGGGGGGAGAGGGGAGAGACCCAGTACTTC.